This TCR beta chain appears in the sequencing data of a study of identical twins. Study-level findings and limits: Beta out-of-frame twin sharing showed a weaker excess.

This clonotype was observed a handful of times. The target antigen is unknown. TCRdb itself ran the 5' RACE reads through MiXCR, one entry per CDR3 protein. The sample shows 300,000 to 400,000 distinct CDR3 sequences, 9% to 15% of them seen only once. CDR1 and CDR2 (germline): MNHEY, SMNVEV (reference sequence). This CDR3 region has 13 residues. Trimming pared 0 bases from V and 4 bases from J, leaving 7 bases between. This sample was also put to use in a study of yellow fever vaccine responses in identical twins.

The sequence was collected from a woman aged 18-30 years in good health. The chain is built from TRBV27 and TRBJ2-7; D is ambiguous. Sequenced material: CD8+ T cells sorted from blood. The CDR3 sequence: CASSLSQWYEQYF. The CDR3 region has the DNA TGTGCCAGCAGTTTATCCCAATGGTACGAGCAGTACTTC.